This T cell receptor (beta chain) is from a study of T cells in Graves' hyperthyroidism and ophthalmopathy. Findings of the study overall: Most thyroid clonotypes that were expanded above 0.001 also turned up in blood. In validation, the model predicted ophthalmopathy. These predictions came a median approximately six months before onset.

In the case of this clonotype: Its antigen is still unknown.

Absent ophthalmopathy progression within 18 months defined stable Graves' hyperthyroidism. RNA transcripts served as the template for amplifying TCR beta CDR3 regions. When the TCR CDR3 underwent first-round RT-PCR, the HTBI primer set was used. One entry per CDR3 protein results from TCRdb running MiXCR on the multiplex PCR reads. The table includes 350,000 to 400,000 distinct CDR3 sequences, 15% to 20% detected once. The source is a woman between 18 and 30 years old with Graves' hyperthyroidism. Specimen: blood.

Written as DNA, the CDR3 is TGTGCCAGCAGCCTATCCGGGACAGTAGCTAGAGCTTTCTTT. As protein: CASSLSGTVARAFF. This chain connects TRBV28 to TRBJ1-1, with 7 nucleotides matching TRBD1. Per the germline V gene, CDR1 is MDHEN and CDR2 is SYDVKM. There are 14 residues in the CDR3. V gave up 6 bases and J gave up 10 bases; unmatched junction bases: 14.